These 28 T cell receptor beta chains were sequenced from one sample in a study of T cell repertoires in cytomegalovirus infection. The antigens for these receptors are not known. TCRdb reprocessed the reads via MiXCR and lists one record per CDR3 protein. The table lists about 51,000 distinct CDR3 sequences, about a fifth of them singletons. The sample here was CD8+ T cells from cultured PBMCs, taken from culture after CMV antigen stimulation. Every receptor here comes from a human donor in good health (CMV status not recorded). Some clones in this sample may be carry-over from other donors' samples.

This clonotype was seen more than once but under ten times. The chain uses TRBV7-9 and TRBJ1-2; D is perhaps TRBD1 (5 bases). Germline V gene lookup returns CDR1 SEHNR and CDR2 FQNEAQ (reference sequence). CDR3 length: 16 residues. V gave up 8 bases and J gave up 0 bases, with 19 bases separating them. CDR3 nucleotide sequence: TGTGCCAGCGGCCCCGCCCGGGACCGATCTAACTATGGCTACACCTTC. It specifies CASGPARDRSNYGYTF.

V gene TRBV28 combines with J gene TRBJ2-2; 13 bases are a match to TRBD2. Germline CDR1 and CDR2: MDHEN and SYDVKM. V dropped 5 bases and J dropped 3; count of bases not matched to a gene: 3. The CDR3 runs 16 residues. CDR3 bases: TGTGCCAGCAGTACAGGACTAGCGGGAGACACCGGGGAGCTGTTTTTT. This gives the protein CASSTGLAGDTGELFF. The full variable domain, rest sourced from reference TRBV28 and TRBJ2-2, is DVKVTQSSRYLVKRTGEKVFLECVQDMDHENMFWYRQDPGLGLRLIYFSYDVKMKEKGDIPEGYSVSREKKERFSLILESASTNQTSMYLCASSTGLAGDTGELFFGEGSRLTVL.

Only a few counts were recorded for this clonotype. The CDR3 DNA reads TGTGCCAGCAGTCGCGGCGTGGGGGCAGGGGGACTCTACGAGCAGTACTTC. It yields the protein CASSRGVGAGGLYEQYF. V and J are TRBV12-3 or TRBV12-4 and TRBJ2-7, with D perhaps matching TRBD1 (7 bases). CDR3 length: 17 amino acids. The V end was cut by 5 bases, the J end by 3 bases, with 23 bases between.

In its sample, this clonotype was seen once. The rearrangement uses TRBV6-2 or TRBV6-3 and TRBJ1-5; no clear D gene. From germline, CDR1 is MNHEY and CDR2 SVGEGT. Trimming removed 1 base from V and 1 base from J, with 8 bases in between. The CDR3 spans 15 residues. The DNA for the CDR3 is TGTGCCAGCAGTTACTTCAGCGGGAGCAATCAGCCCCAGCATTTT. Translating gives CASSYFSGSNQPQHF.

This clonotype was detected only a few times. This chain joins TRBV7-8 and TRBJ2-5, with unresolved D. This CDR3 is built from 16 residues. From germline, CDR1 is SGHVS and CDR2 FQNEAQ. The germline V and J ends were trimmed by 5 bases and 5 bases, with 21 bases remaining between them. The CDR3 coding sequence is TGTGCCAGCAGCCCCCCCCGCTTCGAAAGGTGGGAGACCCAGTACTTC. The encoded protein is CASSPPRFERWETQYF.

This clonotype has more than one count but fewer than ten. The chain joins TRBV6-5 to TRBJ2-3, with 7 bases that match TRBD2. The CDR3 is made up of 15 amino acids. After removal of 2 bases from V and 2 bases from J, the junction contained 4 bases not matched to a gene. The germline V gene has CDR1 MNHEY and CDR2 SVGAGI. CDR3 region: CASSYGGGHTDTQYF. The CDR3 coding sequence is TGTGCCAGCAGTTACGGGGGAGGGCACACAGATACGCAGTATTTT.

This chain joins TRBV28 and TRBJ1-4, with 8 bases matching TRBD1. Germline CDR1 reads MDHEN; CDR2 reads SYDVKM. V lost 4 bases to trimming and J lost 3 bases; unmatched junction nucleotides: 10. The CDR3 is 17 residues long. For the CDR3, the DNA is TGTGCCAGCAGTTCGGACAGGGAGGGAAGGGCTAATGAAAAACTGTTTTTT. As protein: CASSSDREGRANEKLFF. Looking up the rest from reference TRBV28 and TRBJ1-4 gives the full variable domain: DVKVTQSSRYLVKRTGEKVFLECVQDMDHENMFWYRQDPGLGLRLIYFSYDVKMKEKGDIPEGYSVSREKKERFSLILESASTNQTSMYLCASSSDREGRANEKLFFGSGTQLSVL.

The chain uses TRBV13 and TRBJ2-4, with a possible D match to TRBD2 (6 bases). The CDR3 consists of 15 residues. CDR1 and CDR2 (germline): PRHDT, FYEKMQ (reference sequence). Between the trimmed V and J ends, which lost 4 bases and 3 bases, there was a span of 13 bases. CDR3 nucleotide sequence: TGTGCCAGCAGCTCCTGGGGGGTAGGCAAAAACATTCAGTACTTC. Residues: CASSSWGVGKNIQYF.

Only a few counts were recorded for this clonotype. The J gene is TRBJ1-4, the V gene TRBV7-8; D call uncertain. The length of the CDR3 is 15 residues. Germline CDR1 and CDR2: SGHVS and FQNEAQ. Trimming cost V 1 base and J 8 bases, with 14 bases left between them. CDR3 sequence (DNA): TGTGCCAGCAGCTTAGAGGTGGGATCAGGAGAAAAACTGTTTTTT. This codes for CASSLEVGSGEKLFF.

This chain connects TRBV7-2 to TRBJ1-1; a weak D match, TRBD1 (6 bases). CDR3 size: 13 residues. Trimming shortened V by 2 bases and J by 3 bases, and 7 bases separated the two germline ends. The germline gives CDR1 SGHTA, CDR2 FQGNSA. DNA for the CDR3: TGTGCCAGCAGCTTAAACAGGGACACTGAAGCTTTCTTT. Translation gives CASSLNRDTEAFF.

By proportion, this clonotype is medium-sized. The chain recombines TRBV7-6 with TRBJ1-3, with 11 nucleotides matching TRBD1. This CDR3 has 17 residues. V dropped 4 bases and J dropped 3; count of bases not matched to a gene: 8. Germline lookup yields CDR1 SGHVS and CDR2 FNYEAQ. The CDR3 loop is CASSSGTGGTIGNTIYF. The CDR3 bases are TGTGCCAGCAGCTCAGGGACAGGGGGAACGATTGGAAACACCATATATTTT.

The V call is TRBV28, the J call TRBJ1-4, with 8 bases matching TRBD1. The germline V gene has CDR1 MDHEN and CDR2 SYDVKM. V dropped 5 bases and J dropped 5; count of bases not matched to a gene: 4. The CDR3 sequence is 14 residues long. CDR3 sequence reads: CASSHRTGNEKLFF. The DNA of the CDR3 is TGTGCCAGCAGTCACCGGACAGGGAATGAAAAACTGTTTTTT. Using reference TRBV28 and TRBJ1-4 for the parts outside the CDR3, the full variable domain is DVKVTQSSRYLVKRTGEKVFLECVQDMDHENMFWYRQDPGLGLRLIYFSYDVKMKEKGDIPEGYSVSREKKERFSLILESASTNQTSMYLCASSHRTGNEKLFFGSGTQLSVL.

This clonotype was counted between two and nine times. The chain joins TRBV7-6 to TRBJ2-5; D is unclear. V was shortened by 0 bases and J by 7 bases, with 18 bases between the two germline ends. The CDR3 is 16 amino acids. In germline, CDR1 is SGHVS, CDR2 FNYEAQ. The CDR3 region is CASSLASLSDEATQYF. Written as DNA, the CDR3 is TGTGCCAGCAGCTTAGCGTCCCTCTCCGATGAGGCGACCCAGTACTTC.

The DNA for the CDR3 is TGTGCCAGCACCCATCCCCCATCTCTATGGGGCTACACCTTC. It is translated as CASTHPPSLWGYTF. V gene TRBV7-2 combines with J gene TRBJ1-2, with D unclear. From germline, CDR1 is SGHTA and CDR2 FQGNSA. Trimming stripped 7 bases from V and 8 bases from J, with 20 bases between. The CDR3 loop spans 14 amino acids. The full variable domain, its missing parts supplied by reference TRBV7-2 and TRBJ1-2, is GAGVSQSPSNKVTEKGKDVELRCDPISGHTALYWYRQSLGQGLEFLIYFQGNSAPDKSGLPSDRFSAERTGGSVSTLTIQRTQQEDSAVYLCASTHPPSLWGYTFGSGTRLTVV.

CDR3 bases: TGTGCCAGCAGTTACGGGACTACGGAGACCGGGGAGCTGTTTTTT. Its protein product is CASSYGTTETGELFF. This chain joins TRBV7-2 and TRBJ2-2; 7 nucleotides align to TRBD2. In germline, CDR1 is SGHTA, CDR2 FQGNSA. The CDR3 is 15 residues long. J was trimmed by 5 bases and V by 6 bases; bases with no gene match: 9.

In its sample, this clonotype is medium-sized. The chain links TRBV11-2 to TRBJ2-7; possible D gene TRBD2, 6 bases. V was trimmed by 4 bases and J by 2 bases, leaving 18 bases between them. CDR1 SGHAT and CDR2 FQNNGV come from the germline V gene. This CDR3 comprises 16 residues. CDR3 DNA sequence: TGTGCCAGCAGCTCCCCCCCCGGGGGAGTGGCCTACGAGCAGTACTTC. It specifies CASSSPPGGVAYEQYF.

This clonotype was seen only a few times. A junction end diverges from the germline sequence, so it may reflect a read error. V usage is TRBV7-2 and J usage is TRBJ2-3; 9 bases are shared with TRBD2. This CDR3 has 15 residues. The V gene's germline CDR1 is SGHTA and CDR2 FQGNSA. The CDR3 DNA follows: TGTGCCAGCAGCATAGCGGGAGTGGGCACAGATACGCAGTATTTT. This encodes CASSIAGVGTDTQYF.

CDR3 bases: TGTGCCAGCAGCCCGTCCGGGAATGAGCAGTTCTTC. Translating it yields CASSPSGNEQFF. V gene TRBV7-9 combines with J gene TRBJ2-1; D is unresolved. This CDR3 comprises 12 residues. The germline V gene encodes CDR1 SEHNR and CDR2 FQNEAQ (reference sequence). V lost 5 bases, J lost 7 bases, and 9 bases lay in between. Using reference TRBV7-9 and TRBJ2-1 for the parts outside the CDR3, the full variable domain is DTGVSQNPRHKITKRGQNVTFRCDPISEHNRLYWYRQTLGQGPEFLTYFQNEAQLEKSRLLSDRFSAERPKGSFSTLEIQRTEQGDSAMYLCASSPSGNEQFFGPGTRLTVL.

In this sample, this clonotype turned up many times. This sequence joins TRBV7-6 and TRBJ2-7; D ambiguous. Deletions cut 0 bases from V and 6 bases from J, with 9 bases between. The V gene's germline CDR1 is SGHVS and CDR2 FNYEAQ. The CDR3 is made up of 13 amino acids. The CDR3, as DNA: TGTGCCAGCAGCTTAGCGGAGCTTTCCGAGCAGTACTTC. Amino acids: CASSLAELSEQYF.

V gene TRBV7-2 combines with J gene TRBJ1-6; perhaps TRBD1 as D (6 bases). Between the trimmed V and J ends, which lost 5 bases and 2 bases, there was a span of 13 bases. The CDR3 is made up of 16 amino acids. The germline CDR1 and CDR2 sequences are SGHTA and FQGNSA. The CDR3 loop is CASSRTTGPYNSPLHF. CDR3 DNA sequence: TGTGCCAGCAGCCGAACCACAGGGCCCTATAATTCACCCCTCCACTTT.

The chain recombines TRBV27 with TRBJ2-1; possible D gene TRBD1, 6 bases. The CDR3 is made up of 16 amino acids. Germline loops: CDR1 MNHEY, CDR2 SMNVEV (reference sequence). The V gene lost 0 bases and the J gene lost 1 base, with 10 bases spanning the gap. This CDR3 is CASSLSTGNSYNEQFF. The CDR3 region has the DNA TGTGCCAGCAGTTTATCCACAGGGAATTCCTACAATGAGCAGTTCTTC.

The J gene is TRBJ2-7, the V gene TRBV12-3 or TRBV12-4; 8 bases fit TRBD1. V gave up 3 bases and J gave up 4 bases; unmatched junction bases: 5. This CDR3 is 14 amino acids long. CDR3 region: CASSLTGEAYEQYF. DNA for the CDR3: TGTGCCAGCAGTTTGACAGGGGAGGCATACGAGCAGTACTTC.

The genes are TRBV27 and TRBJ2-7, with D unclear. The CDR3 loop spans 10 amino acids. V gave up 8 bases and J gave up 5 bases, with 7 bases separating them. Germline CDR1 is MNHEY and CDR2 is SMNVEV (reference sequence). CDR3 nucleotides: TGTGCCAGCTCCTTAAACGAGCAGTACTTC. It is translated as CASSLNEQYF.

This chain joins TRBV7-2 and TRBJ2-7; 9 positions match TRBD2. V was pared by 2 bases and J by 7 bases, with 9 bases of the junction left unmatched. The CDR3 sequence is 15 residues long. In germline, CDR1 is SGHTA, CDR2 FQGNSA. This CDR3 is CASSLSRGGLWEQYF. The CDR3 DNA reads TGTGCCAGCAGCTTATCGCGGGGGGGGTTGTGGGAGCAGTACTTC.

This clonotype was seen a few times. The chain links TRBV20-1 to TRBJ1-4, with D unclear. V was clipped by 8 bases and J by 8 bases, with 18 bases between them. The CDR3 extends over 13 amino acids. CDR1 DFQATT and CDR2 SNEGSKA come from the germline V gene (reference sequence). This CDR3 reads CSPTGFREEKLFF. CDR3 bases: TGCAGTCCGACCGGGTTTCGTGAAGAAAAACTGTTTTTT.

This clonotype was observed a single time. This sequence joins TRBV15 and TRBJ2-1; no firm D call. V was pared by 0 bases and J by 6 bases, with 9 bases between. The CDR3 consists of 14 residues. Germline values: CDR1 LNHNV, CDR2 YYDKDF (reference sequence). This CDR3 reads CATSRDLSVNEQFF. CDR3 DNA: TGTGCCACCAGCAGAGATCTGAGCGTCAATGAGCAGTTCTTC.

The chain employs TRBV7-2 and TRBJ2-5; the D gene is possibly TRBD2 (6 bases). V lost 5 bases to trimming and J lost 4 bases, with 14 bases between them. Germline values: CDR1 SGHTA, CDR2 FQGNSA. The length of the CDR3 is 14 residues. CDR3 sequence reads: CASSTPGTAETQYF. The CDR3 bases are TGTGCCAGCAGCACCCCCGGGACTGCAGAGACCCAGTACTTC.

The chain carries TRBV7-2 and TRBJ2-1; TRBD2 agrees at 14 bases. CDR1 and CDR2 (germline): SGHTA, FQGNSA. The CDR3 has 17 residues. Germline trimming cut 4 bases from V and 2 bases from J; bases unmatched to any gene: 4. CDR3 sequence: CASSSRTSGRTYNEQFF. DNA of the CDR3: TGTGCCAGCAGCTCCCGGACTAGCGGGAGGACCTACAATGAGCAGTTCTTC.